The T cell receptor beta chain described here comes from a study of blood T cell repertoires in COVID-19. Whole-study context: Donors in the United States, Italy and Spain gave samples during acute or convalescent COVID-19. PBMCs, B-cell-depleted T cells, or T cells provided the cDNA or gDNA that made up the material.

Patients at the Seattle site were enrolled during active infection and followed longitudinally. Authors' data handling: Reference gene primer amplification gave estimated nucleated cell counts. Repertoires were generated with immunoSEQ multiplex PCR, while TCRdb's copy carries only in-frame clones and drops some. The V and J calls and clone size come from that table; D and trimming were worked out from the DNA. This table has fewer than 300,000 clones, around 85% appearing once. This CDR3 spans 13 amino acids. V lost 5 bases to trimming and J lost 7 bases, with 14 bases between them. The sequencing input was peripheral blood. The chain has TRBV12-3 or TRBV12-4 and TRBJ1-2, with TRBD1 as a possible D gene (5 bases). This TCR derives from a woman in her twenties or thirties with COVID-19, enrolled during active disease. CDR3 region: CASSPTGVGGYTF. Here the CDR3 DNA reads TGTGCCAGCAGTCCGACGGGGGTCGGTGGCTACACCTTC.